Listed below are T cell receptor beta chains from one sample, sequenced in a study of cytomegalovirus exposure and HLA in healthy donors. The assay was immunoSEQ multiplex PCR, and TCRdb's table has in-frame clones only and misses some. The sample includes about 98,000 clones, roughly 87% seen only once; the top ten take 6.3%. Sequences were obtained from PBMCs. The receptors were sampled from a man aged 18 to 29 in good health and CMV-seropositive. The CDR3 runs from the conserved cysteine through the conserved F or W. The order of the fields is clone size, J gene, D gene, V gene, CDR3 DNA, CDR3 protein. A D gene is named only where the DNA matches it firmly. Clone size is not always given. Where it is, it says once, few, many or a class for expanded clones.

clone_size: -
j_call: TRBJ1-5
d_call: -
v_call: TRBV18
cdr3_nt: TGTGCCAGCTCACCCGCAGGCGGCAATCAGCCCCAGCATTTT
cdr3_aa: CASSPAGGNQPQHF

clone_size: -
j_call: TRBJ2-3
d_call: -
v_call: TRBV7-9
cdr3_nt: TGTGCCAGCAGTCACCAGGACAGTAACACAGATACGCAGTATTTT
cdr3_aa: CASSHQDSNTDTQYF

clone_size: -
j_call: TRBJ2-7
d_call: -
v_call: TRBV7-2
cdr3_nt: TGTGCCAGCAGCCCCCGGCGAGGAGCCTACGAGCAGTACTTC
cdr3_aa: CASSPRRGAYEQYF

clone_size: -
j_call: TRBJ2-7
d_call: TRBD2
v_call: TRBV7-2
cdr3_nt: TGTGCCAGCAGCTTACTGGCGGGAGGGCAAGGCGAGCAGTACTTC
cdr3_aa: CASSLLAGGQGEQYF

clone_size: -
j_call: TRBJ1-2
d_call: -
v_call: TRBV10-3
cdr3_nt: TGTGCCATCAGTGAGTCGATCAACATGAGGTTCGCTAGCTATGGCTACACCTTC
cdr3_aa: CAISESINMRFASYGYTF

clone_size: -
j_call: TRBJ2-1
d_call: TRBD2
v_call: TRBV5-1
cdr3_nt: TGCGCCAGCAGCTTGCGCGATGGACTAGCGGGGATCAATGAGCAGTTCTTC
cdr3_aa: CASSLRDGLAGINEQFF

clone_size: few
j_call: TRBJ2-7
d_call: TRBD1
v_call: TRBV2
cdr3_nt: TGTGCCAGCAGTGTCACGACAGGGCGCGAGCAGTACTTC
cdr3_aa: CASSVTTGREQYF

clone_size: -
j_call: TRBJ2-7
d_call: TRBD2
v_call: TRBV6-1
cdr3_nt: TGTGCCAGCAGTGAAGATTGGGGGGGGGAGCAGTACTTC
cdr3_aa: CASSEDWGGEQYF

clone_size: -
j_call: TRBJ2-1
d_call: TRBD1
v_call: TRBV5-8
cdr3_nt: TGTGCCAGCAGCTGGGACAGGGGGCGAAAAGAGCAGTTCTTC
cdr3_aa: CASSWDRGRKEQFF

clone_size: -
j_call: TRBJ2-7
d_call: TRBD2
v_call: TRBV7-6
cdr3_nt: TGTGCCAGCAGCTTAGGGGGGGGGATTTACGAGCAGTACTTC
cdr3_aa: CASSLGGGIYEQYF

clone_size: -
j_call: TRBJ2-3
d_call: TRBD2
v_call: TRBV19
cdr3_nt: TGTGCCAGTAGTATAGGTCCGACTAGCGGGGGTTGGGCAGATACGCAGTATTTT
cdr3_aa: CASSIGPTSGGWADTQYF

clone_size: -
j_call: TRBJ2-7
d_call: -
v_call: TRBV14
cdr3_nt: TGTGCCAGCAGCCAAGTAGGGCAGGGAGGCTACGAGCAGTACTTC
cdr3_aa: CASSQVGQGGYEQYF

clone_size: -
j_call: TRBJ2-1
d_call: TRBD1
v_call: TRBV7-9
cdr3_nt: TGTGGAGCAAGACAGGGTAGCTCCTACAATGAGCAGTTCTTC
cdr3_aa: CGARQGSSYNEQFF

clone_size: -
j_call: TRBJ1-2
d_call: -
v_call: TRBV19
cdr3_nt: TGTGCCAGTAGTATACGTCAGGCAGCTTACTACACCTTC
cdr3_aa: CASSIRQAAYYTF

clone_size: few
j_call: TRBJ1-5
d_call: -
v_call: TRBV7-9
cdr3_nt: TGTGCCAGCAGCAGAAAGGCGGATCAGCCCCAGCATTTT
cdr3_aa: CASSRKADQPQHF

clone_size: -
j_call: TRBJ2-2
d_call: TRBD1
v_call: TRBV13
cdr3_nt: TGTGCCAGCAGCTACGACAGGGGAGAAAACACCGGGGAGCTGTTTTTT
cdr3_aa: CASSYDRGENTGELFF

clone_size: -
j_call: TRBJ2-3
d_call: TRBD2
v_call: TRBV7-8
cdr3_nt: TGTGCCAGCAGCTTAAACTTGGAGACTAGCGGGGTTACGGGTACGCAGTATTTT
cdr3_aa: CASSLNLETSGVTGTQYF

clone_size: once
j_call: TRBJ2-5
d_call: TRBD2
v_call: TRBV4-2
cdr3_nt: TGTGCCAGCAGCCAATCGGGGGGACCTAGGTCAGAGACCCAGTACTTC
cdr3_aa: CASSQSGGPRSETQYF

clone_size: -
j_call: TRBJ2-7
d_call: TRBD1
v_call: TRBV6-1
cdr3_nt: TGTGCCAGCAGGGAAGGGAGCCCGGGACAGAGGGAATACGAGCAGTACTTC
cdr3_aa: CASREGSPGQREYEQYF

clone_size: many
j_call: TRBJ2-7
d_call: TRBD1
v_call: TRBV5-1
cdr3_nt: TGCGCCAGCAGCCCGGGACAGGCCGATTCCTACGAGCAGTACTTC
cdr3_aa: CASSPGQADSYEQYF